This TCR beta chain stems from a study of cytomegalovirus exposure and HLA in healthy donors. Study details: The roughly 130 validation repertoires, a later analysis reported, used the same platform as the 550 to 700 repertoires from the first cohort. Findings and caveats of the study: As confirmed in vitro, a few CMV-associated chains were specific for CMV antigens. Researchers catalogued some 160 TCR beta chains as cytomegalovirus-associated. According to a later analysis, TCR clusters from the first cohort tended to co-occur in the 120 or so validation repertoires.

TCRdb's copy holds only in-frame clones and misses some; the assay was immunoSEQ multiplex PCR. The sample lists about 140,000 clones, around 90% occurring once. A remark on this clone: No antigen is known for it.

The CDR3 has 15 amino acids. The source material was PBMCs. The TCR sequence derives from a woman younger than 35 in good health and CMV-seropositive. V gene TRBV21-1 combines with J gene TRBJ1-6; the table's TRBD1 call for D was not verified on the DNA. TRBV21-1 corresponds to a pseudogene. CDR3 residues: CASSPRQGAGSPLHF. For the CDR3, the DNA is TGTGCCAGCAGCCCGCGTCAAGGGGCCGGTTCACCCCTCCACTTT.